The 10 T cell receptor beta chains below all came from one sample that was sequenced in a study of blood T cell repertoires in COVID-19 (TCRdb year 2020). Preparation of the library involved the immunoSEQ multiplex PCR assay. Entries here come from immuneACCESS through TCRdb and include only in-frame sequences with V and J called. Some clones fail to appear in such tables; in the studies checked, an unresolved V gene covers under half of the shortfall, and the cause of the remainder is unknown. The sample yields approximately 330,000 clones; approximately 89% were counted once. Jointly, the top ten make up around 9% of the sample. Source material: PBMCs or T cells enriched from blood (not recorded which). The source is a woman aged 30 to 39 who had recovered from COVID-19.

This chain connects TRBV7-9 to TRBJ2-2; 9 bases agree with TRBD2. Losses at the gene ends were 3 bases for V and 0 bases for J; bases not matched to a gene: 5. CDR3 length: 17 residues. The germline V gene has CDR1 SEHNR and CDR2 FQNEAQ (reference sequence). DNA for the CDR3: TGTGCCAGCAGCTTCAGAGCGGGAGGTCCGAACACCGGGGAGCTGTTTTTT. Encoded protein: CASSFRAGGPNTGELFF.

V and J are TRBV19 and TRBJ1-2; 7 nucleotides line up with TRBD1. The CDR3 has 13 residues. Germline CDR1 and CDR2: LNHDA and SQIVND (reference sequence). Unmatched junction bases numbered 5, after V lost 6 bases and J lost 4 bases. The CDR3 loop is CASSRQGPYGYTF. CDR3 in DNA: TGTGCCAGTAGCCGACAGGGACCCTATGGCTACACCTTC.

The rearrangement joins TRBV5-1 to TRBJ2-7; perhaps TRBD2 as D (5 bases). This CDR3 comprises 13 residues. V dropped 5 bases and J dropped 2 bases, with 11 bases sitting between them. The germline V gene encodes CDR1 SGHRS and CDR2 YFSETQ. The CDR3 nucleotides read TGCGCCAGCAGGACCAGCGGTACCTACGAGCAGTACTTC. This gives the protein CASRTSGTYEQYF.

The CDR3 DNA sequence: TGCGCCAGCAGCTTGGAATTGCGACAGGGGGTTAATGAAAAACTGTTTTTT. It is translated as CASSLELRQGVNEKLFF. The chain uses TRBV5-1 and TRBJ1-4; 9 nucleotides align to TRBD1. Unmatched junction bases numbered 7, after V lost 0 bases and J lost 4 bases. This CDR3 region has 17 residues. CDR1 and CDR2 from the germline V gene are SGHRS and YFSETQ.

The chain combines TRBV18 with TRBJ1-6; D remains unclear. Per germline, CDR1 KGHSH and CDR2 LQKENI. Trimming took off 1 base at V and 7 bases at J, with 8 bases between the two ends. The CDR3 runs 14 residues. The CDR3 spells CASSPQGVNSPLHF. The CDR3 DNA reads TGTGCCAGCTCACCACAGGGAGTGAATTCACCCCTCCACTTT.

The CDR3 DNA reads TGTGCCAGCAGTTACTCGTCGGGAAACACCATATATTTT. Protein: CASSYSSGNTIYF. V and J are TRBV6-5 and TRBJ1-3; D gene unclear. Per germline, CDR1 MNHEY and CDR2 SVGAGI. V gave up 0 bases and J gave up 4 bases, with 4 bases separating them. The CDR3 is made up of 13 amino acids.

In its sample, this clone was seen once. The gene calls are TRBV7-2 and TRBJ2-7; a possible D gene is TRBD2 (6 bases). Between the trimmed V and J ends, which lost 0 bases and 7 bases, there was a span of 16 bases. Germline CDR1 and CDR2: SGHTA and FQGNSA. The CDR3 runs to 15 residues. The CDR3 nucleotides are TGTGCCAGCAGCTTAGCGGGGCCTGAGGCGGGGGAGCAGTACTTC. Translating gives CASSLAGPEAGEQYF.

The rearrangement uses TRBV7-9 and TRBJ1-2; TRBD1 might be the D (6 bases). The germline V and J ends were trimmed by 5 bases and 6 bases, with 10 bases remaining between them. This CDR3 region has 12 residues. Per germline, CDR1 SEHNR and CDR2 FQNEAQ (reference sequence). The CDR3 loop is CASSLGGDGYTF. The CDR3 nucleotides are TGTGCCAGCAGCCTAGGGGGAGATGGCTACACCTTC.

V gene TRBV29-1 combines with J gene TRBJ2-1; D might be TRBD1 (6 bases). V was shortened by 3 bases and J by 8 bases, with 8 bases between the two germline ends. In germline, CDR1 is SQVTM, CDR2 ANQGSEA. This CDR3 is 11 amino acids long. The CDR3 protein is CSVEAGDEQFF. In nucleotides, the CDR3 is TGCAGCGTTGAGGCAGGGGATGAGCAGTTCTTC.

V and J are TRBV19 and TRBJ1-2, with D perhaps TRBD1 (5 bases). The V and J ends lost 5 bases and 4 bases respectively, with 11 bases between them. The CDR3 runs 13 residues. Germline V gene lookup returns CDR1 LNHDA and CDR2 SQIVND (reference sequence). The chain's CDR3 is CASSPPDSYGYTF. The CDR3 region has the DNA TGTGCCAGTAGTCCCCCCGACAGCTATGGCTACACCTTC.